This T cell receptor beta chain was observed in a study of T-cell memory formation after mild COVID-19. In the study overall: Largely donor-specific TCR clusters were found. General observations from the study: Clones that contracted clustered mainly in CM and EM if CD4+ and in EMRA if CD8+. Clones from the second wave (peaking day 37) had unconfirmed SARS-CoV-2 specificity.

This clonotype was observed a handful of times. Its antigen is unidentified. Each CDR3 protein is one row after TCRdb ran MiXCR on the 5' RACE reads. The sample gives some 260,000 distinct CDR3 sequences, 16% of which show up once; about 4% is in the top ten. Material for sequencing was PBMCs or a T cell subset sorted from them (not recorded which). The clonotype was recovered from a young man who had mild COVID-19 (a few samples of this study predate the infection). Cell type and time point are not known.

CDR3 residues: CATSVGTPETQYF. The CDR3, as DNA: TGTGCCACCAGTGTAGGCACTCCAGAGACCCAGTACTTC. This chain connects TRBV24-1 to TRBJ2-5, with D uncertain. The germline V gene has CDR1 KGHDR and CDR2 SFDVKD. This CDR3 region has 13 residues. V was cut by 5 bases and J by 4 bases, with 10 bases left in between.